Included here is one TCR beta chain sequence, with context. Its antigen is as yet unknown. The junction had 3 bases not matched to a gene; V was cut back by 5 bases and J by 1 base. Germline V lookup: CDR1 SNHLY, CDR2 FYNNEI. The CDR3 sequence is 15 residues long. These data belong to a study of cytomegalovirus exposure and HLA in healthy donors. General study findings and limits: Sequencing depth across donors, presence/absence analyses assumed, was roughly uniform. Common viral pathogens seemed, in a later analysis, to connect with several of the most significant clusters.

Vbeta (60) and Jbeta (13) primers were used in the PCR. Sequenced by immunoSEQ multiplex PCR; TCRdb stores in-frame clones only, minus some. The sample contains about 130,000 clones, roughly 77% of which appear only once. Source material: PBMCs. This chain joins TRBV2 and TRBJ2-1; 9 nucleotides match TRBD2. This clonotype was sampled from a male donor in good health and CMV-seronegative. The CDR3 DNA follows: TGTGCCAGCAGTTCTAGCGGGGCGTCCTACAATGAGCAGTTCTTC. Translated, it gives CASSSSGASYNEQFF. Complete variable domain (other parts from reference TRBV2 and TRBJ2-1): EPEVTQTPSHQVTQMGQEVILRCVPISNHLYFYWYRQILGQKVEFLVSFYNNEISEKSEIFDDQFSVERPDGSNFTLKIRSTKLEDSAMYFCASSSSGASYNEQFFGPGTRLTVL.